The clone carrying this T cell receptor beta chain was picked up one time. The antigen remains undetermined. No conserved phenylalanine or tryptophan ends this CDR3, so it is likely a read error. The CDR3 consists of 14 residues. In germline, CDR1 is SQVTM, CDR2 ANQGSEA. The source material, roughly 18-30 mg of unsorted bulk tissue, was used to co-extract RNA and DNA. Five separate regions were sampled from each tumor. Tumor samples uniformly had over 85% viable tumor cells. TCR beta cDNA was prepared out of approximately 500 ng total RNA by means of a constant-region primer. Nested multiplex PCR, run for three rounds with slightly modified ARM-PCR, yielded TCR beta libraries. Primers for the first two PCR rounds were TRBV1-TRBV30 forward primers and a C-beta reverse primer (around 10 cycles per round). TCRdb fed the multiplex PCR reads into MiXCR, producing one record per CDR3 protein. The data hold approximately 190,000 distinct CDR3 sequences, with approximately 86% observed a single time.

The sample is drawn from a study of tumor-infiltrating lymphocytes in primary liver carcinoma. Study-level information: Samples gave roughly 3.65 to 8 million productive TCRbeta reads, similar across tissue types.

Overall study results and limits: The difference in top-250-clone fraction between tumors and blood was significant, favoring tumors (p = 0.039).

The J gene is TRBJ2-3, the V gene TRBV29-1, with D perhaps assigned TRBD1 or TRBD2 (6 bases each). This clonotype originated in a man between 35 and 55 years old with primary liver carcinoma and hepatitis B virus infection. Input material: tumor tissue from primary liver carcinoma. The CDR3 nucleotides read TGCAGAGTTTCCGGGACGGGGGCGTCAGATACGCAGTATTTG. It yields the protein CRVSGTGASDTQYL.